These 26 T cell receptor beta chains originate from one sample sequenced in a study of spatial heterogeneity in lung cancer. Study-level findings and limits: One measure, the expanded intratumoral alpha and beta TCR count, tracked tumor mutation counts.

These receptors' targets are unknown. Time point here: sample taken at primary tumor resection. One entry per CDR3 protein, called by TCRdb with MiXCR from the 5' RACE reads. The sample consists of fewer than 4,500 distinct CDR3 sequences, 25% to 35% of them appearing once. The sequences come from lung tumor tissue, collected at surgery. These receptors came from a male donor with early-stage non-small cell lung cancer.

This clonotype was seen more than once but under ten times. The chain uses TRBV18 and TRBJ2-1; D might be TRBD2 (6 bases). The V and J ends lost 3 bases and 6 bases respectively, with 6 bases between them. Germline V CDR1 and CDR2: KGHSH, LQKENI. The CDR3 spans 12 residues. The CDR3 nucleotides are TGTGCCAGCTCACCCGGGGGCAATGAGCAGTTCTTC. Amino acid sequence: CASSPGGNEQFF.

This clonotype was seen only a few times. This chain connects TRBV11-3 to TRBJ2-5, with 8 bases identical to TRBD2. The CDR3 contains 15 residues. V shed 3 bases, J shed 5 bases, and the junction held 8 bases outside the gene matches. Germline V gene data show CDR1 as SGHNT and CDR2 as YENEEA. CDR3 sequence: CASSFSGGGQETQYF. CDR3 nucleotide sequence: TGTGCCAGCAGCTTCTCCGGCGGGGGGCAGGAGACCCAGTACTTC.

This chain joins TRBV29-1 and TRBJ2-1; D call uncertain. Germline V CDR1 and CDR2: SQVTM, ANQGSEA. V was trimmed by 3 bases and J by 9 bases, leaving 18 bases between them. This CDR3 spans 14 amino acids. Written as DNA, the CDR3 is TGCAGCGTTGATAGGGCCGGATCGCATGGTGAGCAGTTCTTC. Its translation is CSVDRAGSHGEQFF.

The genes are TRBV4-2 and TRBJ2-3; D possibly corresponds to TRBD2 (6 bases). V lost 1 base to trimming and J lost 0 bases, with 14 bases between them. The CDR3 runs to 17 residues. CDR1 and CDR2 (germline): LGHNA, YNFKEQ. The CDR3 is CASSQGGASDSTDTQYF. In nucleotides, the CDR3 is TGTGCCAGCAGCCAAGGCGGCGCTAGCGATAGCACAGATACGCAGTATTTT.

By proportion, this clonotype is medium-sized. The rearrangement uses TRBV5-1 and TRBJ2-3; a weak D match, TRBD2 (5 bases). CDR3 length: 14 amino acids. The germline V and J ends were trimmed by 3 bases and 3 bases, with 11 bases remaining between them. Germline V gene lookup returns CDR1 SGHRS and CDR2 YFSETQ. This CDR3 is CASSSELGTDTQYF. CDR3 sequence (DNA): TGCGCCAGCAGCTCGGAACTAGGAACAGATACGCAGTATTTT.

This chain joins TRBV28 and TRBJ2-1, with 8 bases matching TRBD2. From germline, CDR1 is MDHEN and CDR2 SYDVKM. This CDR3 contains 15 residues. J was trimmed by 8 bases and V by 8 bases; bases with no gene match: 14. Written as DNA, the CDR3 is TGTGCCAGCCTCCCGGGGGGGGGTGTCTTCCATGAGCAGTTCTTC. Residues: CASLPGGGVFHEQFF.

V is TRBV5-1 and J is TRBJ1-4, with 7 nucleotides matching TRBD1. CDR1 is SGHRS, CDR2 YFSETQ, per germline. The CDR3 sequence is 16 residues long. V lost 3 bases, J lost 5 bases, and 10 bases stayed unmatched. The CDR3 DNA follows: TGCGCCAGCAGCTCAAACACAGGGGAGGGAAATGAAAAACTGTTTTTT. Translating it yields CASSSNTGEGNEKLFF.

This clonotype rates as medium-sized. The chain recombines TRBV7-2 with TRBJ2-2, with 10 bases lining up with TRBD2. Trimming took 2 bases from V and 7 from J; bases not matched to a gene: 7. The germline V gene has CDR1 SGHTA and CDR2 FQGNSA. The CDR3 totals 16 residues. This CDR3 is CASSLHSLAGVGELFF. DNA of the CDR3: TGTGCCAGCAGCTTACATAGCCTAGCGGGAGTCGGGGAGCTGTTTTTT.

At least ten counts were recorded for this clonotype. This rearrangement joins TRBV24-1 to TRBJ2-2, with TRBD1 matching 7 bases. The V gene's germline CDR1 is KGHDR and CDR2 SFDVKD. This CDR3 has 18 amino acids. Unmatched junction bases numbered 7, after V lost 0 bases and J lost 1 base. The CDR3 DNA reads TGTGCCACCAGTGATTTGCCCCCGGGACAGCAGAACACCGGGGAGCTGTTTTTT. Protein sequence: CATSDLPPGQQNTGELFF.

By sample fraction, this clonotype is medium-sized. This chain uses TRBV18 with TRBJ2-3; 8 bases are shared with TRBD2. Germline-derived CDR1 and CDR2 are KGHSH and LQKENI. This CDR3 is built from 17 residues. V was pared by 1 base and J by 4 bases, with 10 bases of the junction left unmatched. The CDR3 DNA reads TGTGCCAGCTCACCACGTGTCGAGCGGGAGAACGCAGATACGCAGTATTTT. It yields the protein CASSPRVERENADTQYF.

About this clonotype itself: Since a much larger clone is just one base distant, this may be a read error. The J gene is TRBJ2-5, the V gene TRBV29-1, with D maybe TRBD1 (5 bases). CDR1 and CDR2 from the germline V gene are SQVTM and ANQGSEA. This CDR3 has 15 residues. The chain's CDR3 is CRPRLSRVRTETQYF. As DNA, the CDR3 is TGCAGGCCCCGACTGTCCAGGGTGCGTACAGAGACCCAGTACTTC.

The DNA of the CDR3 is TGTGCCAGCAGCCAAGGGCCCAGGAAGGATGGCTACACCTTC. This codes for CASSQGPRKDGYTF. This chain uses TRBV14 with TRBJ1-2; unclear D gene. The V end lost 1 base, the J end lost 6 bases, and 12 bases lay between the germline ends. CDR1 is SGHDN and CDR2 is FVKESK in the germline V gene. CDR3 length equals 14 residues.

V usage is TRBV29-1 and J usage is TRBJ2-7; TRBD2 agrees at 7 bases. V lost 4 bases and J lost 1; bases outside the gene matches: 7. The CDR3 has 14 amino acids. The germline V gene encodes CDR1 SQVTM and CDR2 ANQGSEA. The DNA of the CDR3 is TGCAGCGTTGGGCGGCGGGGGAGTTCCTACGAGCAGTACTTC. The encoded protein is CSVGRRGSSYEQYF.

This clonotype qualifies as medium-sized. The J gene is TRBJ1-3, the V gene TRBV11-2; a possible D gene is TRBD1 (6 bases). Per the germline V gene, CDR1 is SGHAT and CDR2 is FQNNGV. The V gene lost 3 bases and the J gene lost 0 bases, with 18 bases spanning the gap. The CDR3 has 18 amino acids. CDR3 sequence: CASSFQPPGATSGNTIYF. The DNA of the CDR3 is TGTGCCAGCAGCTTTCAACCTCCAGGGGCTACCTCTGGAAACACCATATATTTT.

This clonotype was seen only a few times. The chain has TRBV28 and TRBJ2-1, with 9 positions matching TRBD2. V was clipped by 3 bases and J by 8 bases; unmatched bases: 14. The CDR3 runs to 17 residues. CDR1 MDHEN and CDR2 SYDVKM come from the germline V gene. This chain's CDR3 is CASSLAQAGGWRDEQFF. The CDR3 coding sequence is TGTGCCAGCAGTTTGGCCCAAGCGGGAGGCTGGCGGGATGAGCAGTTCTTC. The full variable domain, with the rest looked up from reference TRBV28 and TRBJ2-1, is DVKVTQSSRYLVKRTGEKVFLECVQDMDHENMFWYRQDPGLGLRLIYFSYDVKMKEKGDIPEGYSVSREKKERFSLILESASTNQTSMYLCASSLAQAGGWRDEQFFGPGTRLTVL.

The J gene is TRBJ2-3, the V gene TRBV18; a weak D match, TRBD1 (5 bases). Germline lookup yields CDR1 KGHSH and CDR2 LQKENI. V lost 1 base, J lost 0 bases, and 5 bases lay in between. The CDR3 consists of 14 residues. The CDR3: CASSPRQSTDTQYF. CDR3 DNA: TGTGCCAGCTCACCACGACAGAGCACAGATACGCAGTATTTT.

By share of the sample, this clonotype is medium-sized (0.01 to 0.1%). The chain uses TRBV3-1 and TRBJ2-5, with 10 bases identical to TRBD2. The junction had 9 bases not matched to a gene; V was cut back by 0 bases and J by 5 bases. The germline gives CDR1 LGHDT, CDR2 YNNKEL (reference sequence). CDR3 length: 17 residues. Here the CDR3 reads CASSQDVASGSTETQYF. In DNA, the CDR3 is TGTGCCAGCAGCCAAGATGTGGCTAGCGGGAGTACGGAGACCCAGTACTTC.

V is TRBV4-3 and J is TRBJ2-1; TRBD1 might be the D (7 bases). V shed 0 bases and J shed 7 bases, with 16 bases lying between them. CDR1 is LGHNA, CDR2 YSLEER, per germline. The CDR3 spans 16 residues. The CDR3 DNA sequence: TGCGCCAGCAGCCAAGATAGGGGCAGGGGGGCGAATGAGCAGTTCTTC. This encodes CASSQDRGRGANEQFF.

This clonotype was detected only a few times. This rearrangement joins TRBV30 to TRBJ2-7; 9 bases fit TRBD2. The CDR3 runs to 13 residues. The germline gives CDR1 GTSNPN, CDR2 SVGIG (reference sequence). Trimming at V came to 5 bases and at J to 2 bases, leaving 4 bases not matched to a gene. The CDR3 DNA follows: TGTGCCTGGGTAGCTAGCGGGGCCTACGAGCAGTACTTC. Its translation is CAWVASGAYEQYF.

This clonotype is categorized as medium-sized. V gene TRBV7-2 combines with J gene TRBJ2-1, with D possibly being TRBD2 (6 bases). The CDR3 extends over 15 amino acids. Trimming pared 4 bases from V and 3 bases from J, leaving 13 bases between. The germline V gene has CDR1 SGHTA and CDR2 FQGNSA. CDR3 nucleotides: TGTGCCAGCAGCTCCCGGGACTCGTTCTACAATGAGCAGTTCTTC. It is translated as CASSSRDSFYNEQFF.

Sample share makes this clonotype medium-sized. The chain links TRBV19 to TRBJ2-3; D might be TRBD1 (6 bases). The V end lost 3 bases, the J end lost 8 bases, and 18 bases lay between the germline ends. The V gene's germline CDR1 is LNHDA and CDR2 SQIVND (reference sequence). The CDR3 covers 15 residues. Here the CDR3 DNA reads TGTGCCAGTAGTATGGGTGGGGGCCTTGGCGGTACGCAGTATTTT. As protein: CASSMGGGLGGTQYF.

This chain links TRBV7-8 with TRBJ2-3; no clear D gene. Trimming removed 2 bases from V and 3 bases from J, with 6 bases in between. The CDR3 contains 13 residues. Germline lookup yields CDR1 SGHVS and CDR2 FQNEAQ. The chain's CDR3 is CASSLSTTDTQYF. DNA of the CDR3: TGTGCCAGCAGCTTATCGACAACAGATACGCAGTATTTT. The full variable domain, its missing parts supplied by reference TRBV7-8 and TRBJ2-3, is GAGVSQSPRYKVAKRGQDVALRCDPISGHVSLFWYQQALGQGPEFLTYFQNEAQLDKSGLPSDRFFAERPEGSVSTLKIQRTQQEDSAVYLCASSLSTTDTQYFGPGTRLTVL.

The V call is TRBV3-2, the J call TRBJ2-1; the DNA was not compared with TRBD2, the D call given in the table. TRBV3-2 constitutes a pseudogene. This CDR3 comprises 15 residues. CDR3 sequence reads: CASPRRGRVYNEQFF. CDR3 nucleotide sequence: TGTGCCAGCCCGAGGAGGGGAAGGGTCTACAATGAGCAGTTCTTC.

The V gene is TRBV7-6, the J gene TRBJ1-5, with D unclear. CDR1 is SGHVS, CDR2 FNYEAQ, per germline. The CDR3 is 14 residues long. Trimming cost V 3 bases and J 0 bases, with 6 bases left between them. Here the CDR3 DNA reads TGTGCCAGCAGCTTGGACCTTAGCAATCAGCCCCAGCATTTT. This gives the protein CASSLDLSNQPQHF.

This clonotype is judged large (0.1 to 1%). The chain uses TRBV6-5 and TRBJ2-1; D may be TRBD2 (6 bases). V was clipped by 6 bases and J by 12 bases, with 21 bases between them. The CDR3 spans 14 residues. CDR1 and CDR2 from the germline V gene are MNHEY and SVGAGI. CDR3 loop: CASSLSGDYKGQFF. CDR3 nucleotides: TGTGCCAGCAGCCTTAGCGGCGACTATAAGGGGCAGTTCTTC.

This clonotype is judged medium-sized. CDR3 sequence reads: CASSYDRERPNQPQHF. The CDR3 DNA reads as TGTGCCAGCAGTTATGACCGGGAGAGGCCAAATCAGCCCCAGCATTTT. This chain links TRBV6-2 or TRBV6-3 with TRBJ1-5, with D hard to call. The V end was cut by 3 bases, the J end by 4 bases, with 16 bases between. Germline CDR1 and CDR2: MNHEY and SVGEGT. The CDR3 runs 16 residues.